This TCR beta chain was profiled in a study of OX40 agonist ivuxolimab in advanced cancers. Overall study context: Partial responses were recorded for three patients, including one with hepatocellular carcinoma and two with cutaneous melanoma.

This clone was detected only a few times. The antigen is not known. The data were produced by immunoSEQ multiplex PCR, yet TCRdb's version contains in-frame clones alone and is incomplete. Of about 100,000 clones detected, 90% appear once; the ten largest clones hold about 0.31%. V lost 8 bases, J lost 4 bases, and 15 bases lay in between. Germline values: CDR1 MDHEN, CDR2 SYDVKM. CDR3 length: 13 amino acids. General study points: Several nonresponders also turned out to have low normalized T-cell clonal expansion. On average, CD8+ T cells had more expanded clones than CD4+.

V gene TRBV28 combines with J gene TRBJ2-7, with a tentative D call TRBD2 (5 bases). Sample: CD4+ or CD8+ T cells sorted from blood, taken in a trial of the OX40 agonist ivuxolimab. This clonotype was sampled from an adult with an advanced solid tumor such as melanoma, head and neck, liver or kidney cancer. DNA of the CDR3: TGTGCCAGCGCGAAGCGGTCCAGGTACGAGCAGTACTTC. It yields the protein CASAKRSRYEQYF.